What follows are 26 T cell receptor beta chains derived from one specimen sequenced in a study of control samples from healthy donors and cancer patients. Profiled with immunoSEQ multiplex PCR; TCRdb holds only in-frame clones, not every one. The profile shows about 410,000 clones, about 93% of them singletons. Sequenced material: PBMCs. The receptors were sampled from a man aged 35-49 years with head and neck cancer.

This chain links TRBV28 with TRBJ1-3; no clear D gene. The germline V gene has CDR1 MDHEN and CDR2 SYDVKM. CDR3 length equals 16 residues. Trimming removed 2 bases from V and 2 bases from J, with 13 bases in between. CDR3 region: CASSLPSSAPGNTIYF. The CDR3 DNA reads as TGTGCCAGCAGTTTACCCTCTTCGGCTCCTGGAAACACCATATATTTT.

This clone was detected only a few times. The chain uses TRBV21-1 and TRBJ1-5. TRBV21-1 is a known pseudogene. CDR3 size: 20 residues. CDR3 bases: TGTGCCAGCAGCCCTCGCGGGAAAGGTACCCAGACGAATAGCAATCAGCCCCAGCATTTT. It is translated as CASSPRGKGTQTNSNQPQHF.

This rearrangement joins TRBV6-2 or TRBV6-3 to TRBJ1-2; the D gene is possibly TRBD1 (6 bases). There are 15 residues in the CDR3. Trimming removed 2 bases at V and 4 bases at J, with 14 bases between. Looked up from germline, CDR1 is MNHEY and CDR2 is SVGEGT. CDR3 amino acids: CASSYGPTGGYGYTF. CDR3 DNA sequence: TGTGCCAGCAGTTACGGTCCGACAGGCGGCTATGGCTACACCTTC.

This chain connects TRBV2 to TRBJ1-1, with TRBD1 identical over 10 bases. The length of the CDR3 is 13 residues. The germline V gene has CDR1 SNHLY and CDR2 FYNNEI. The V and J ends lost 10 bases and 7 bases, in that order; junction bases with no gene match: 9. CDR3 sequence reads: CATARDRGGEAFF. The DNA of the CDR3 is TGTGCCACCGCGAGGGACAGGGGTGGTGAAGCTTTCTTT. Filled out from reference TRBV2 and TRBJ1-1, the complete variable domain reads EPEVTQTPSHQVTQMGQEVILRCVPISNHLYFYWYRQILGQKVEFLVSFYNNEISEKSEIFDDQFSVERPDGSNFTLKIRSTKLEDSAMYFCATARDRGGEAFFGQGTRLTVV.

With respect to this clone: Other nucleotide sequences in the sample specify the same CDR3. This chain uses TRBV27 with TRBJ2-3; no firm D call. Trimming took off 3 bases at V and 0 bases at J, with 4 bases between the two ends. The germline V gene has CDR1 MNHEY and CDR2 SMNVEV (reference sequence). The CDR3 spans 13 residues. The CDR3 spells CASSFGSTDTQYF. For the CDR3, the DNA is TGTGCCAGCAGTTTTGGGAGCACAGATACGCAGTATTTT.

This clone was counted only a few times. The chain employs TRBV29-1 and TRBJ1-1; D is ambiguous. Germline V CDR1 and CDR2: SQVTM, ANQGSEA. CDR3 length: 14 amino acids. V was pared by 6 bases and J by 0 bases, with 14 bases between. CDR3 amino acids: CSVTSGSMNTEAFF. CDR3 nucleotide sequence: TGCAGCGTCACTTCGGGTTCAATGAACACTGAAGCTTTCTTT.

The chain is built from TRBV3-1 (or the pseudogene TRBV3-2) and TRBJ1-3, with TRBD1 as a possible D gene (6 bases). The V gene's germline CDR1 is LGHDT and CDR2 YNNKEL (reference sequence). With 2 bases removed from V and 4 bases from J, the gap between germline ends came to 15 bases. The CDR3 length is 16 residues. Here the CDR3 DNA reads TGTGCCAGCAGCCAAACCTGGGGGGGCGCCGGAAACACCATATATTTT. This codes for CASSQTWGGAGNTIYF.

This clone was counted a few times. The J gene is TRBJ1-3, the V gene TRBV4-2; possibly TRBD1 for D (6 bases). Per the germline V gene, CDR1 is LGHNA and CDR2 is YNFKEQ. Trimming pared 3 bases from V and 0 bases from J, leaving 12 bases between. The CDR3 sequence is 16 residues long. CDR3 in amino acids: CASSQANRASGNTIYF. In DNA form, the CDR3 reads TGTGCCAGCAGCCAGGCCAACAGGGCCTCTGGAAACACCATATATTTT.

The chain links TRBV4-1 to TRBJ2-1; 9 bases align to TRBD2. Germline V gene sequence: CDR1 MGHRA, CDR2 YSYEKL. The CDR3 runs 16 residues. Trimming cost V 4 bases and J 4 bases; bases outside gene matches: 8. CDR3 DNA sequence: TGCGCCAGCAGCCCGGAGCGGGGGGTGAAGTACAATGAGCAGTTCTTC. Residues: CASSPERGVKYNEQFF.

The chain recombines TRBV4-1 with TRBJ1-4; D is uncertain. Germline V gene sequence: CDR1 MGHRA, CDR2 YSYEKL. V lost 5 bases to trimming and J lost 8 bases, with 15 bases between them. This CDR3 contains 14 residues. The CDR3 DNA is TGCGCCAGCAGCTCGGAACGCTCGGGCGAAAAACTGTTTTTT. This encodes CASSSERSGEKLFF.

This chain joins TRBV6-6 and TRBJ1-5; D possibly corresponds to TRBD1 (5 bases). The CDR3 sequence is 14 residues long. CDR1 is MNHNY, CDR2 SVGAGI, per germline (reference sequence). The germline V and J ends were trimmed by 4 bases and 2 bases, with 9 bases remaining between them. The DNA of the CDR3 is TGTGCCAGCAGTTTGACAGCTGGCAATCAGCCCCAGCATTTT. Translated, it gives CASSLTAGNQPQHF.

The CDR3 is CAWGLAGSSYEQYF. The CDR3 DNA reads as TGTGCCTGGGGACTAGCGGGCAGCTCCTACGAGCAGTACTTC. The chain links TRBV30 to TRBJ2-7, with 11 bases fitting TRBD2. This CDR3 contains 14 residues. Germline V gives CDR1 GTSNPN, CDR2 SVGIG (reference sequence). V was pared by 5 bases and J by 0 bases, with 3 bases of the junction left unmatched.

The chain has TRBV24-1 and TRBJ2-1; D remains unclear. CDR1 and CDR2 (germline): KGHDR, SFDVKD. The CDR3 consists of 12 residues. V dropped 0 bases and J dropped 8 bases, with 4 bases sitting between them. In nucleotides, the CDR3 is TGTGCCACCAGTGATTTGCTTCATGAGCAGTTCTTC. This encodes CATSDLLHEQFF.

For the CDR3, the DNA is TGTGCCAGCAGTTTAAATTTCGGGACAGTTGATAATTCACCCCTCCACTTT. Translating it yields CASSLNFGTVDNSPLHF. The chain recombines TRBV28 with TRBJ1-6, with 7 bases that match TRBD1. The trim removed 2 bases at V and 5 bases at J, leaving 9 bases unmatched. The CDR3 is 17 residues long. Germline-derived CDR1 and CDR2 are MDHEN and SYDVKM.

The rearrangement uses TRBV24-1 and TRBJ2-5, with 13 bases lining up with TRBD2. The junction had 2 bases not matched to a gene; V was cut back by 4 bases and J by 1 base. This CDR3 has 16 amino acids. From germline, CDR1 is KGHDR and CDR2 SFDVKD. The CDR3 DNA reads TGTGCCACCAGTGACGGACTAGCGGGGGTCCAAGAGACCCAGTACTTC. Translating it yields CATSDGLAGVQETQYF.

The V gene is TRBV2, the J gene TRBJ1-1; D might be TRBD1 (5 bases). This CDR3 spans 11 amino acids. Germline lookup yields CDR1 SNHLY and CDR2 FYNNEI. The CDR3 loop is CASGRGTEAFF. The CDR3 DNA is TGTGCGAGCGGGCGGGGGACTGAAGCTTTCTTT.

The chain uses TRBV29-1 and TRBJ1-2; D is uncertain. The V gene lost 0 bases and the J gene lost 8 bases, with 10 bases spanning the gap. The germline gives CDR1 SQVTM, CDR2 ANQGSEA. CDR3 length equals 12 residues. CDR3 coding DNA: TGCAGCGTTGAAGACTCCCCGAGGGGCTACACCTTC. This translates into CSVEDSPRGYTF. Full variable domain (outside the CDR3, taken from reference TRBV29-1 and TRBJ1-2): SAVISQKPSRDICQRGTSLTIQCQVDSQVTMMFWYRQQPGQSLTLIATANQGSEATYESGFVIDKFPISRPNLTFSTLTVSNMSPEDSSIYLCSVEDSPRGYTFGSGTRLTVV.

The chain recombines TRBV27 with TRBJ1-1; D is unclear. Germline V gene sequence: CDR1 MNHEY, CDR2 SMNVEV (reference sequence). The CDR3 is 14 amino acids. Trimming stripped 2 bases from V and 5 bases from J, with 12 bases between. The CDR3 DNA follows: TGTGCCAGCAGTTTAAACGGCCCGCGGACTGAAGCTTTCTTT. It specifies CASSLNGPRTEAFF.

The DNA for the CDR3 is TGTGCCTGGAGCAGTGACGCTTCCTACAATGAGCAGTTCTTC. Its translation: CAWSSDASYNEQFF. This chain joins TRBV30 and TRBJ2-1, with no clear D. V was trimmed by 3 bases and J by 1 base, leaving 10 bases between them. The germline CDR1 and CDR2 sequences are GTSNPN and SVGIG (reference sequence). There are 14 residues in the CDR3. The whole variable domain, filled in from reference TRBV30 and TRBJ2-1, reads SQTIHQWPATLVQPVGSPLSLECTVEGTSNPNLYWYRQAAGRGLQLLFYSVGIGQISSEVPQNLSASRPQDRQFILSSKKLLLSDSGFYLCAWSSDASYNEQFFGPGTRLTVL.

This clone was recorded once. The chain combines TRBV5-6 with TRBJ2-7; TRBD1 aligns across 8 bases. V was clipped by 4 bases and J by 2 bases; unmatched bases: 8. This CDR3 comprises 15 residues. From germline, CDR1 is SGHDT and CDR2 YYEEEE. The CDR3 protein is CASSGPGTGTYEQYF. The DNA for the CDR3 is TGTGCCAGCAGCGGACCCGGGACAGGTACCTACGAGCAGTACTTC.

For the CDR3, the DNA is TGCGCCAGCAGTGACAGGGACTACGAGCAGTACTTC. Translation: CASSDRDYEQYF. J is TRBJ2-7 and V is TRBV10-1, with D perhaps matching TRBD1 (5 bases). The CDR3 is 12 amino acids. Germline CDR1 and CDR2: WNHNN and SYGVQD (reference sequence). V dropped 3 bases and J dropped 3 bases, with 6 bases sitting between them.

This sequence joins TRBV9 and TRBJ1-2, with D possibly being TRBD1 (6 bases). The CDR3 is 15 residues long. V was trimmed by 4 bases and J by 12 bases, leaving 25 bases between them. The germline gives CDR1 SGDLS, CDR2 YYNGEE. CDR3 protein: CASSPPTGGSMRDTF. CDR3 in DNA: TGTGCCAGCAGCCCCCCGACAGGAGGGTCTATGAGGGACACCTTC.

V gene TRBV19 combines with J gene TRBJ2-7; TRBD1 aligns across 8 bases. The CDR3 loop spans 13 amino acids. CDR1 and CDR2 from the germline V gene are LNHDA and SQIVND (reference sequence). V trimming: 4 bases; J trimming: 6 bases; junction bases outside the gene matches: 5. The CDR3 DNA sequence: TGTGCCAGTAGTACCGGGACAGGCCTCGAGCAGTACTTC. Translated, it gives CASSTGTGLEQYF. The full variable domain, its missing parts supplied by reference TRBV19 and TRBJ2-7, is DGGITQSPKYLFRKEGQNVTLSCEQNLNHDAMYWYRQDPGQGLRLIYYSQIVNDFQKGDIAEGYSVSREKKESFPLTVTSAQKNPTAFYLCASSTGTGLEQYFGPGTRLTVT.

V is TRBV4-2 and J is TRBJ1-1; D is uncertain. Germline CDR1 is LGHNA and CDR2 is YNFKEQ. CDR3 length: 17 residues. Trimming shortened V by 1 base and J by 0 bases, and 15 bases separated the two germline ends. The CDR3 DNA reads TGTGCCAGCAGCCAAGCCCCAAGACCGGATCTGAACACTGAAGCTTTCTTT. The encoded protein is CASSQAPRPDLNTEAFF.

The V gene is TRBV5-1, the J gene TRBJ2-5; D is ambiguous. This CDR3 has 11 amino acids. V was trimmed by 7 bases and J by 4 bases, leaving 8 bases between them. The germline gives CDR1 SGHRS, CDR2 YFSETQ. Here the CDR3 DNA reads TGCGCCAGCTTCTCGGGAGAGACCCAGTACTTC. It codes for CASFSGETQYF.

J is TRBJ2-6 and V is TRBV14, with TRBD1 matching 7 bases. Germline-derived CDR1 and CDR2 are SGHDN and FVKESK. The CDR3 covers 13 residues. The trim removed 4 bases at V and 8 bases at J, leaving 2 bases unmatched. CDR3 sequence reads: CASSLRGTNVLTF. CDR3 nucleotides: TGTGCCAGCAGCCTCAGGGGGACCAACGTCCTGACTTTC.